This TCR beta chain emerged from a study of OX40 agonist ivuxolimab in advanced cancers. Study-wide results and caveats: The mean number of expanded clones was higher in CD8+ T cells than in CD4+. Partly responding patients at 0.1-3.0 mg/kg showed some of the smallest clonal expansion. At 0.1 to 3.0 mg/kg and by week 6, CD4+ and CD8+ T cells in the blood had expanded clonally.

The junction had 6 bases not matched to a gene; V was cut back by 4 bases and J by 2 bases. The CDR3 consists of 15 residues. Germline lookup yields CDR1 MGHRA and CDR2 YSYEKL. Sequenced by immunoSEQ multiplex PCR; TCRdb stores in-frame clones only, minus some. The data show tens of thousands of clones, with about 85% seen just once and 4% to 6% held by the top ten. About this clone: Its antigen is unknown.

The source was CD4+ or CD8+ T cells sorted from blood, collected in a trial of the OX40 agonist ivuxolimab. The TCR originated in an adult with an advanced solid tumor such as melanoma, head and neck, liver or kidney cancer. This chain uses TRBV4-1 with TRBJ1-1, with 8 positions matching TRBD1. The CDR3 loop reads CASSPRQGPNTEAFF. CDR3 bases: TGCGCCAGCAGCCCTCGACAGGGGCCCAACACTGAAGCTTTCTTT.